A selection of T cell receptor beta chains follows, all from one sample in a study of cytomegalovirus exposure and HLA in healthy donors. The data were produced by immunoSEQ multiplex PCR, yet TCRdb's version contains in-frame clones alone and is incomplete. The sample holds 190,000 or so clones, 80% seen once. Sequenced sample: PBMCs. All receptors derive from a boy between 10 and 17 years old in good health and CMV-seronegative. Each CDR3 is given with its conserved first and last residue. A D gene is named only where the DNA matches it firmly. Size values are once, few and many counts, or a class for expanded clones, and some rows have none.

j_gene	abundance	d_gene	v_gene	CDR3aa	CDR3nt
TRBJ1-1	-	TRBD1	TRBV7-3	CASSLTGGGTEAFF	TGTGCCAGCAGCTTGACAGGGGGTGGAACTGAAGCTTTCTTT
TRBJ2-1	-	-	TRBV5-1	CASSGSPRDISYNEQFF	TGCGCCAGCAGCGGGAGTCCCCGGGACATCTCCTACAATGAGCAGTTCTTC
TRBJ2-4	-	TRBD1	TRBV9	CASSGEDRARGIQYF	TGTGCCAGCAGCGGAGAGGACAGGGCTCGCGGCATTCAGTACTTC
TRBJ1-1	once	-	TRBV19	CASRSGGTRTGKTEAFF	TGTGCCAGTAGGAGCGGGGGCACACGTACAGGGAAGACTGAAGCTTTCTTT
TRBJ1-4	-	TRBD1	TRBV19	CASSFGQANEKLFF	TGTGCCAGTAGTTTTGGACAGGCTAATGAAAAACTGTTTTTT
TRBJ2-6	-	TRBD1	TRBV7-9	CASSRRDRVPSAGANVLTF	TGTGCCAGCAGCCGCCGGGACAGGGTACCCTCGGCTGGGGCCAACGTCCTGACCTTC
TRBJ2-5	-	-	TRBV11-1	CASSFAGPPGTQYF	TGTGCCAGCAGCTTCGCGGGACCGCCGGGGACCCAGTACTTC
TRBJ1-2	-	-	TRBV15	CATSKQPALYTF	TGTGCCACCAGCAAACAGCCAGCTCTCTACACCTTC
TRBJ2-7	-	-	TRBV15	CATSRSRGSFSYEQYF	TGTGCCACCAGCAGGTCCCGGGGGTCCTTCTCCTACGAGCAGTACTTC
TRBJ1-1	-	-	TRBV6-5	CASSYSDGEAFF	TGTGCCAGCAGTTACTCCGACGGGGAAGCTTTCTTT
TRBJ1-5	-	-	TRBV7-2	CASSPQGVNQPQHF	TGTGCCAGCAGCCCCCAAGGGGTGAATCAGCCCCAGCATTTT
TRBJ1-2	-	-	TRBV9	CASSPPDYGYTF	TGTGCCAGCAGCCCTCCGGACTATGGCTACACCTTC
TRBJ1-2	-	-	TRBV29-1	CSVGSRRTNTPYTF	TGCAGCGTTGGGAGCAGGCGGACAAATACCCCCTACACCTTC
TRBJ1-2	-	TRBD1	TRBV5-1	CASSPERQGSYGYTF	TGCGCCAGCAGTCCTGAAAGACAGGGGTCCTATGGCTACACCTTC
TRBJ1-5	-	TRBD1	TRBV7-3	CASSLDGQANQPQHF	TGTGCCAGCAGCCTCGACGGACAGGCCAATCAGCCCCAGCATTTT
TRBJ2-7	-	-	TRBV6-1	CASSEQMQGSYEQYF	TGTGCCAGCAGTGAACAAATGCAGGGATCATACGAGCAGTACTTC
TRBJ1-1	few	TRBD1	TRBV19	CASSTLGQGPEAFF	TGTGCCAGTAGTACCCTGGGACAGGGCCCTGAAGCTTTCTTT
TRBJ1-2	-	TRBD1	TRBV27	CASSYHRGYNYGYTF	TGTGCCAGCAGTTACCACAGGGGATATAACTATGGCTACACCTTC
TRBJ2-7	-	TRBD1	TRBV30	CAWSPGQGFYEQYF	TGTGCCTGGAGTCCGGGACAGGGATTCTACGAGCAGTACTTC
TRBJ2-2	-	TRBD2	TRBV7-9	CASSPRGGSPNTGELFF	TGTGCCAGCAGCCCACGGGGGGGGTCCCCTAACACCGGGGAGCTGTTTTTT
TRBJ2-7	once	TRBD2	TRBV19	CASSPKRGPGGEQYF	TGTGCCAGTAGTCCGAAGCGGGGGCCGGGGGGCGAGCAGTACTTC
TRBJ1-2	-	TRBD1	TRBV7-2	CASSPNGGQGSGYTF	TGTGCCAGCAGCCCTAACGGCGGACAGGGAAGTGGCTACACCTTC
TRBJ2-3	-	-	TRBV29-1	CSVRTRATDTQYF	TGCAGCGTTAGGACTCGAGCCACAGATACGCAGTATTTT
TRBJ2-3	-	TRBD2	TRBV30	CAWSVISGGVSADTQYF	TGTGCCTGGAGTGTGATTAGCGGGGGGGTAAGCGCAGATACGCAGTATTTT
TRBJ1-1	-	TRBD1	TRBV30	CAWSAGDSGTEAFF	TGTGCCTGGAGTGCAGGGGACAGTGGGACTGAAGCTTTCTTT
TRBJ2-3	-	TRBD2	TRBV7-3	CASSLQAGGPPDTQYF	TGTGCCAGCAGCTTACAAGCGGGAGGGCCCCCAGATACGCAGTATTTT
TRBJ2-7	-	TRBD2	TRBV10-3	CAISLYSGRGTYEQYF	TGTGCCATCAGTCTTTATAGCGGGCGCGGTACCTACGAGCAGTACTTC
TRBJ1-1	once	-	TRBV5-1	CASSLDPVTEAFF	TGCGCCAGCAGCTTGGATCCGGTGACTGAAGCTTTCTTT
TRBJ2-5	-	TRBD2	TRBV30	CAWSKAGGTQYF	TGTGCCTGGAGTAAGGCGGGAGGGACCCAGTACTTC
TRBJ1-4	few	TRBD1	TRBV19	CASSIPGQATNEKLFF	TGTGCCAGTAGTATTCCTGGACAGGCAACTAATGAAAAACTGTTTTTT
TRBJ1-5	-	-	TRBV21-1	CASSDTGGPYSNQPQHF	TGTGCCAGCAGCGACACAGGGGGCCCATATAGCAATCAGCCCCAGCATTTT
TRBJ2-1	-	TRBD2	TRBV9	CASSVGLAGGNEQFF	TGTGCCAGCAGCGTAGGACTAGCGGGAGGTAATGAGCAGTTCTTC
TRBJ1-1	-	TRBD1	TRBV11-2	CASSLGQGAGRYAFF	TGTGCCAGCAGCTTAGGGCAGGGGGCGGGAAGGTACGCTTTCTTT
TRBJ1-3	-	-	TRBV30	CAWSGQVSSGNTIYF	TGTGCCTGGAGTGGACAGGTTTCCTCTGGAAACACCATATATTTT
TRBJ1-3	-	-	TRBV10-1	CASIRTGKLTDF	TGCGCCAGCATTCGAACGGGGAAGCTAACAGATTTT
TRBJ2-3	-	-	TRBV5-4	CASRKTRGATTDTQYF	TGTGCCAGCAGGAAAACACGGGGAGCGACCACAGATACGCAGTATTTT
TRBJ1-5	-	-	TRBV5-1	CASSLDGRGKNQPQHF	TGCGCCAGCAGCTTGGACGGCAGGGGTAAGAATCAGCCCCAGCATTTT